This T cell receptor beta chain was sequenced during a study of blood T cell repertoires in COVID-19. Background on the study: COVID-19 samples from acute and convalescent phases originated in the United States, Italy and Spain. T cells, B-cell-depleted T cells, or PBMCs provided the cDNA or gDNA that served as material.

It was during active infection that Seattle patients were enrolled and then longitudinally followed. This CDR3 has 16 residues. Between the trimmed V and J ends, which lost 1 base and 6 bases, there was a span of 18 bases. CDR1 is MGHRA, CDR2 YSYEKL, per germline. Study processing details: Estimation of nucleated cell counts relied on the amplification of reference gene primers. The repertoire was sequenced with immunoSEQ multiplex PCR; TCRdb's copy has only in-frame clones and lacks some. The DNA was the basis for D and trimming; V, J and clone size are from that table. The table records roughly 150,000 clones, approximately 85% of them present only once.

The TCR comes from a man older than 75 with COVID-19, enrolled during active disease. The sample comprised peripheral blood. The genes are TRBV4-1 and TRBJ1-2; D might be TRBD1 (5 bases). CDR3 DNA: TGCGCCAGCAGCCAAGGTGAAGGGGTTATATTAAATGGCTACACCTTC. Its protein product is CASSQGEGVILNGYTF.